This T cell receptor (beta chain) was observed in a study of blood T cells in healthy people across ages. A note on this clonotype: The antigen remains unidentified.

Trimming at V came to 1 base and at J to 2 bases, leaving 5 bases not matched to a gene. The V gene's germline CDR1 is SGHRS and CDR2 YFSETQ. This CDR3 has 15 amino acids. General observations from the study: Reliance upon unsorted PBMCs precluded definitive naive versus antigen-experienced comparison.

Next came a second PCR, run for 7 to 11 cycles, which used a sample-barcoded 5' primer along with a J-beta primer mix. Every single cDNA molecule received a tag from a template-switch adaptor with 12 random nucleotides. Every individual sample yielded 2.5 million or more paired-end reads (each containing CDR3). TCRdb recomputed calls from the 5' RACE reads with MiXCR, one row per CDR3 protein. This sample has 700,000 to 1,000,000 distinct CDR3 sequences, with approximately 44% found just once. The sequence was obtained from a man aged 55 to 70 in good health. The sample was blood. The chain joins TRBV5-1 to TRBJ1-2, with TRBD1 matching over 7 bases. The CDR3 bases are TGCGCCAGCAGCTTGTTGCCGGGACAGAACTATGGCTACACCTTC. It translates to CASSLLPGQNYGYTF.